Detailed here is one T cell receptor (beta chain). Cohort allocation depended upon clinical history that participants reported. These data belong to a study of blood T cell repertoires in COVID-19. Across the study: Sites across the United States, Italy and Spain contributed samples from acute and convalescent COVID-19.

Assay used: immunoSEQ multiplex PCR; TCRdb lists only in-frame clones, some missing. Here the sample spans over 120,000 clones, around 79% being singletons. Germline V gene data show CDR1 as GTSNPN and CDR2 as SVGIG (reference sequence). The V end was cut by 5 bases, the J end by 6 bases, with 8 bases between. The CDR3 length is 10 residues. Sequencing was done on a sample of PBMCs or T cells enriched from blood (not recorded which). The chain has TRBV30 and TRBJ2-7, with a tentative D call TRBD2 (5 bases). This receptor was identified in a woman in her fifties or sixties who had recovered from COVID-19. The CDR3 DNA sequence: TGTGCCTGGTCCGGACTCGAGCAGTACTTC. Residues: CAWSGLEQYF. The entire variable domain, with the rest obtained from reference TRBV30 and TRBJ2-7, is as follows: SQTIHQWPATLVQPVGSPLSLECTVEGTSNPNLYWYRQAAGRGLQLLFYSVGIGQISSEVPQNLSASRPQDRQFILSSKKLLLSDSGFYLCAWSGLEQYFGPGTRLTVT.